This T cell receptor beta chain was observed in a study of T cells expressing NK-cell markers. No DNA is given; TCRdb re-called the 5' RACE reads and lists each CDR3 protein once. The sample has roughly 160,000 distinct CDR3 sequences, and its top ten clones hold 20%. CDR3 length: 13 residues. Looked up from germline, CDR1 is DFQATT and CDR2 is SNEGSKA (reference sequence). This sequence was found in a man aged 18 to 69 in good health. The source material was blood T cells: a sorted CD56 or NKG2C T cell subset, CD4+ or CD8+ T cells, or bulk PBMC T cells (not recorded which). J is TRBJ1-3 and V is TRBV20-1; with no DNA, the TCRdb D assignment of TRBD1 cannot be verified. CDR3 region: CSARGTVGNTIYF.